The 12 T cell receptor beta chains in this list originate from one sample, sequenced in a study of T cell changes during pregnancy in multiple sclerosis. Data came from immunoSEQ multiplex PCR; TCRdb stores just in-frame clones and leaves some out. This sample carries approximately 22,000 clones, approximately 90% of them seen once, and the ten largest clones take about 0.68%. The starting material was CD4+ T cells from peripheral blood mononuclear cells, obtained in the first trimester of pregnancy. The receptor source for this set is a female donor in good health, enrolled as a control in a pregnancy study.

The V gene is TRBV19, the J gene TRBJ1-1; D ambiguous. The CDR3 consists of 15 residues. Germline CDR1 and CDR2: LNHDA and SQIVND (reference sequence). V was shortened by 7 bases and J by 0 bases, with 15 bases between the two germline ends. The CDR3: CASTRWESMNTEAFF. The CDR3 DNA follows: TGTGCCAGTACGAGGTGGGAGTCAATGAACACTGAAGCTTTCTTT.

CDR3: CASSFQGIGTTDTQYF. The CDR3 region has the DNA TGTGCCAGCAGCTTTCAGGGGATCGGTACGACAGATACGCAGTATTTT. This chain connects TRBV5-6 to TRBJ2-3; a weak D match, TRBD1 (6 bases). The CDR3 spans 16 residues. V was shortened by 2 bases and J by 3 bases, with 16 bases between the two germline ends. CDR1 and CDR2 (germline): SGHDT, YYEEEE.

The chain joins TRBV7-9 to TRBJ2-1, with 9 bases lining up with TRBD2. Germline trimming cut 1 base from V and 2 bases from J; bases unmatched to any gene: 6. This CDR3 region has 17 residues. Per the germline V gene, CDR1 is SEHNR and CDR2 is FQNEAQ (reference sequence). The DNA for the CDR3 is TGTGCCAGCAGCTTAGTAAGTCTAGCGGGACCCTACAATGAGCAGTTCTTC. This encodes CASSLVSLAGPYNEQFF.

The chain recombines TRBV10-2 with TRBJ1-1; possibly TRBD1 for D (5 bases). The CDR3 has 13 residues. Trimming cost V 8 bases and J 0 bases, with 10 bases left between them. The germline V gene has CDR1 WSHSY and CDR2 SAAADI. The CDR3 protein is CASQGIMNTEAFF. The CDR3 DNA reads as TGCGCCAGCCAGGGTATCATGAACACTGAAGCTTTCTTT.

The CDR3 DNA follows: TGTGCCAGCAGTGAAACAGGGTGGAGGACCATATATTTT. It yields the protein CASSETGWRTIYF. The rearrangement joins TRBV6-5 to TRBJ1-3, with D possibly matching TRBD1 (6 bases). Germline assignment: CDR1 MNHEY and CDR2 SVGAGI. V dropped 5 bases and J dropped 10 bases, with 15 bases sitting between them. The CDR3 totals 13 residues.

V and J are TRBV5-5 and TRBJ1-5, with 8 bases aligning to TRBD1. V dropped 3 bases and J dropped 4; count of bases not matched to a gene: 3. This CDR3 spans 14 amino acids. Germline CDR1 SGHKS, CDR2 YYEKEE (reference sequence). The CDR3 loop reads CASSSGQANQPQHF. The CDR3 coding sequence is TGTGCCAGCAGCTCGGGACAGGCAAATCAGCCCCAGCATTTT.

This chain joins TRBV10-2 and TRBJ2-1; 15 nucleotides agree with TRBD2. With 2 bases clipped from V and 8 bases from J, the junction kept 10 bases outside the gene matches. This CDR3 comprises 18 residues. Per the germline V gene, CDR1 is WSHSY and CDR2 is SAAADI. In nucleotides, the CDR3 is TGCGCCAGCAGTGAGAACATCGGGACTAGCGGGAGGAGTGATGAGCAGTTCTTC. It yields the protein CASSENIGTSGRSDEQFF.

The chain uses TRBV30 and TRBJ2-1; D perhaps matches TRBD1 (6 bases). This CDR3 spans 14 amino acids. Trimming removed 6 bases from V and 0 bases from J, with 12 bases in between. Germline CDR1 is GTSNPN and CDR2 is SVGIG (reference sequence). The CDR3, as DNA: TGTGCCTGCTCCAGGGGTAGCTCCTACAATGAGCAGTTCTTC. Protein product: CACSRGSSYNEQFF.

The chain couples TRBV30 to TRBJ1-6; 10 bases line up with TRBD1. V trimming: 4 bases; J trimming: 7 bases; junction bases outside the gene matches: 1. This CDR3 has 13 residues. The V gene's germline CDR1 is GTSNPN and CDR2 SVGIG (reference sequence). The CDR3: CAWTGQGNSPLHF. The CDR3 region has the DNA TGTGCCTGGACGGGACAGGGGAATTCACCCCTCCACTTT.

This chain joins TRBV20-1 and TRBJ1-2; D remains ambiguous. The CDR3 runs to 11 residues. Trimming removed 6 bases at V and 8 bases at J, with 13 bases between. CDR1 is DFQATT and CDR2 is SNEGSKA in the germline V gene (reference sequence). This CDR3 is CSAGRSGGYTF. CDR3 DNA sequence: TGCAGTGCCGGGAGGAGCGGGGGCTACACCTTC.

The chain employs TRBV14 and TRBJ1-1; D may be TRBD1 (6 bases). V dropped 4 bases and J dropped 3 bases, with 21 bases sitting between them. This CDR3 is built from 17 residues. Per germline, CDR1 SGHDN and CDR2 FVKESK. The CDR3 here is CASSLTGRGGTDTEAFF. The CDR3 coding sequence is TGTGCCAGCAGCCTCACAGGGAGGGGGGGTACGGACACTGAAGCTTTCTTT.

The rearrangement links TRBV6-6 to TRBJ2-5, with a tentative D call TRBD1 (5 bases). Germline V gene sequence: CDR1 MNHNY, CDR2 SVGAGI (reference sequence). Trimming stripped 3 bases from V and 4 bases from J, with 18 bases between. This CDR3 has 16 residues. The CDR3 nucleotides are TGTGCCAGCAGTTATTCCCAGGGTTCCAGGTCAGAGACCCAGTACTTC. Its protein product is CASSYSQGSRSETQYF.